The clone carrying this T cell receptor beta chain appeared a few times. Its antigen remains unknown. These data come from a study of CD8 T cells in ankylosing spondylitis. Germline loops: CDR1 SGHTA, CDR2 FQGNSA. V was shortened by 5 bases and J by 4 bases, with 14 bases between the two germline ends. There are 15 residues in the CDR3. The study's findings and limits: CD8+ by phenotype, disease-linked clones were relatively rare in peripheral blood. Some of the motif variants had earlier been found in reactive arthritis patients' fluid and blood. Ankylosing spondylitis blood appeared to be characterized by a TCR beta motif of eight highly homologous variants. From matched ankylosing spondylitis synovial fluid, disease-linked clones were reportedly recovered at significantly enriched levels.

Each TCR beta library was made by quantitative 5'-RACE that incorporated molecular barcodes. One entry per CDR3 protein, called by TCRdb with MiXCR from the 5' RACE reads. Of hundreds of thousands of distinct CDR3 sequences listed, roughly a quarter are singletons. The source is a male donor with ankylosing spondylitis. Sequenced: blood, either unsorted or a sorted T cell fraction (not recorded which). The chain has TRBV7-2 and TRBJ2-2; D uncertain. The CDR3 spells CASSPPDRRTGELFF. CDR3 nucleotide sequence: TGTGCCAGCAGCCCCCCGGATCGCCGCACCGGGGAGCTGTTTTTT.